Below are 19 T cell receptor beta chains sequenced from a single sample in a study of regulatory T cells in long-lasting Graves disease. According to the study, TCR beta libraries were built with iRepertoire HTBI primers and CDR3-region Arm-PCR. From the multiplex PCR reads, TCRdb called clonotypes with MiXCR, one entry per CDR3 protein. Here the sample spans roughly 300,000 distinct CDR3 sequences, 15% to 20% being singletons. As to time point: persistent/refractory GD, antithyroid drugs over 5 years with positive TRAb. The TCR library was prepared using RNA isolated from PBMCs. This specimen consisted of peripheral blood mononuclear cells (PBMCs), obtained when the disease was refractory, from a patient treated with antithyroid drugs. The receptors were sampled from a female donor with Graves disease.

The table lists this clonotype with many counts. The chain combines TRBV27 with TRBJ1-2; D gene unclear. CDR1 is MNHEY, CDR2 SMNVEV, per germline (reference sequence). The V end lost 5 bases, the J end lost 1 base, and 11 bases lay between the germline ends. This CDR3 spans 14 amino acids. Here the CDR3 DNA reads TGTGCCAGCAGTATGAGCGGCCTTAACTATGGCTACACCTTC. Protein: CASSMSGLNYGYTF.

This clonotype has a handful of counts. The rearrangement uses TRBV18 and TRBJ2-5; maybe TRBD1 (6 bases). This CDR3 has 14 residues. V was shortened by 1 base and J by 1 base, with 7 bases between the two germline ends. Germline CDR1 is KGHSH and CDR2 is LQKENI. CDR3 in amino acids: CASSPQQGQETQYF. CDR3 DNA sequence: TGTGCCAGCTCACCACAACAGGGCCAAGAGACCCAGTACTTC.

There are many counts of this clonotype. The chain has TRBV3-1 and TRBJ1-4; no reliable D call. Germline V gives CDR1 LGHDT, CDR2 YNNKEL (reference sequence). This CDR3 spans 13 amino acids. Trimming took 3 bases from V and 3 from J, leaving 5 bases between them. CDR3 nucleotides: TGTGCCAGCAGCCATGAGCCTAATGAAAAACTGTTTTTT. Its translation: CASSHEPNEKLFF.

Only a few counts were recorded for this clonotype. The chain carries TRBV7-2 and TRBJ2-1; tentatively, D is TRBD1 (6 bases). Germline CDR1 reads SGHTA; CDR2 reads FQGNSA. V shed 6 bases and J shed 3 bases, with 9 bases lying between them. The CDR3 sequence is 13 residues long. Here the CDR3 DNA reads TGTGCCAGCAGACTGGACAGCTACAATGAGCAGTTCTTC. Protein product: CASRLDSYNEQFF. Full variable domain (outside the CDR3, taken from reference TRBV7-2 and TRBJ2-1): GAGVSQSPSNKVTEKGKDVELRCDPISGHTALYWYRQSLGQGLEFLIYFQGNSAPDKSGLPSDRFSAERTGGSVSTLTIQRTQQEDSAVYLCASRLDSYNEQFFGPGTRLTVL.

This clonotype was recorded many times. The chain couples TRBV2 to TRBJ1-5; no firm D call. This CDR3 is 15 amino acids long. CDR1 is SNHLY and CDR2 is FYNNEI in the germline V gene. V lost 3 bases and J lost 2, with 11 bases in between. The chain's CDR3 is CASSEAGNGNQPQHF. The CDR3 coding sequence is TGTGCCAGCAGTGAGGCCGGGAACGGCAATCAGCCCCAGCATTTT. Complete variable domain (other parts from reference TRBV2 and TRBJ1-5): EPEVTQTPSHQVTQMGQEVILRCVPISNHLYFYWYRQILGQKVEFLVSFYNNEISEKSEIFDDQFSVERPDGSNFTLKIRSTKLEDSAMYFCASSEAGNGNQPQHFGDGTRLSIL.

This clonotype occurred a few times. The chain has TRBV13 and TRBJ2-5; no definite D call. Trimming stripped 4 bases from V and 1 base from J, with 7 bases between. The CDR3 extends over 13 amino acids. Germline lookup yields CDR1 PRHDT and CDR2 FYEKMQ (reference sequence). The CDR3 loop reads CASSYRTQETQYF. CDR3 coding DNA: TGTGCCAGCAGCTACCGGACCCAAGAGACCCAGTACTTC.

The chain recombines TRBV19 with TRBJ1-3; 10 bases fit TRBD1. The CDR3 has 15 residues. The trim removed 7 bases at V and 4 bases at J, leaving 7 bases unmatched. Per germline, CDR1 LNHDA and CDR2 SQIVND (reference sequence). The CDR3 DNA reads TGTGCCAGTATCCCTGACAGGGGGCGAGGAAACACCATATATTTT. Its protein is CASIPDRGRGNTIYF.

This clonotype was counted at least ten times. This rearrangement joins TRBV2 to TRBJ1-1; a possible D gene is TRBD1 (6 bases). Germline CDR1 SNHLY, CDR2 FYNNEI. This CDR3 has 16 residues. Trimming removed 3 bases at V and 4 bases at J, with 18 bases between. The CDR3 region is CASSEGGAGGSTEAFF. CDR3 coding DNA: TGTGCCAGCAGTGAGGGGGGCGCGGGGGGGAGCACTGAAGCTTTCTTT.

The sample holds many counts of this clonotype. The chain is built from TRBV7-8 and TRBJ2-2; 8 positions match TRBD1. This CDR3 region has 17 residues. The junction had 10 bases not matched to a gene; V was cut back by 5 bases and J by 2 bases. Germline V gene sequence: CDR1 SGHVS, CDR2 FQNEAQ. CDR3 loop: CASSPQAGQVNTGELFF. The CDR3 DNA reads TGTGCCAGCAGCCCCCAGGCGGGACAGGTCAACACCGGGGAGCTGTTTTTT.

This clonotype showed up just once. Given a much more abundant clone one base away, this may be a read error. The rearrangement links TRBV11-2 to TRBJ2-1; the D gene is possibly TRBD2 (5 bases). The CDR3 is 16 amino acids. CDR1 SGHAT and CDR2 FQNNGV come from the germline V gene. In DNA form, the CDR3 reads TGTGCCAGCAGCTTTAGCGTTGGGAGCTCCTACAATGAGCAGCTCTTC. It specifies CASSFSVGSSYNEQLF.

Remarks on this clonotype: A read error is possible here, since a much larger clone lies one base away. The chain joins TRBV28 to TRBJ2-2; D is uncertain. The CDR3 consists of 14 residues. Trimming removed 4 bases from V and 1 base from J, with 7 bases in between. The germline V gene has CDR1 MDHEN and CDR2 SYDVKM. The CDR3 DNA reads TGTGCCAGCAGTTGCGACAAGAACACCGGGGAGCTGTTTTTT. Its translation is CASSCDKNTGELFF.

This clonotype was recorded at least ten times. The CDR3 sequence: CSARPEQGASYNSPLHF. CDR3 DNA sequence: TGCAGTGCACGACCAGAACAGGGGGCGTCGTATAATTCACCCCTCCACTTT. The chain joins TRBV20-1 to TRBJ1-6, with 9 bases matching TRBD1. The germline V gene encodes CDR1 DFQATT and CDR2 SNEGSKA (reference sequence). After removal of 6 bases from V and 4 bases from J, the junction contained 13 bases not matched to a gene. The CDR3 length is 17 residues.

The CDR3 DNA reads as TGTGCCAGCAGCTTCCAGGGGGGCAGCACTGAAGCTTTCTTT. Translated, it gives CASSFQGGSTEAFF. This sequence joins TRBV7-2 and TRBJ1-1; 7 nucleotides agree with TRBD1. Germline V gene data show CDR1 as SGHTA and CDR2 as FQGNSA. The CDR3 has 14 amino acids. V lost 3 bases and J lost 4; bases outside the gene matches: 5.

This clonotype was detected many times. The chain carries TRBV7-2 and TRBJ2-7; D remains unclear. V lost 6 bases to trimming and J lost 3 bases, with 12 bases between them. This CDR3 contains 13 residues. CDR1 SGHTA and CDR2 FQGNSA come from the germline V gene. Here the CDR3 reads CASSPGGVYEQYF. The CDR3 DNA sequence: TGTGCCAGCAGTCCAGGTGGAGTCTACGAGCAGTACTTC. Together with reference TRBV7-2 and TRBJ2-7, the CDR3 gives the full variable domain: GAGVSQSPSNKVTEKGKDVELRCDPISGHTALYWYRQSLGQGLEFLIYFQGNSAPDKSGLPSDRFSAERTGGSVSTLTIQRTQQEDSAVYLCASSPGGVYEQYFGPGTRLTVT.

The chain couples TRBV12-3 or TRBV12-4 to TRBJ2-7; the match to TRBD2 covers 8 bases. V lost 3 bases, J lost 3 bases, and 10 bases stayed unmatched. This CDR3 has 16 residues. The CDR3 loop is CASSFRASGRDYEQYF. Here the CDR3 DNA reads TGTGCCAGCAGTTTTAGGGCTAGCGGGCGAGACTACGAGCAGTACTTC.

The chain links TRBV7-8 to TRBJ2-5; D is perhaps TRBD1 (6 bases). The CDR3 is 15 residues long. CDR1 is SGHVS, CDR2 FQNEAQ, per germline. V lost 1 base and J lost 5, with 14 bases in between. In DNA form, the CDR3 reads TGTGCCAGCAGCTTAGGTACAGGGCGCTCGGAGACCCAGTACTTC. This gives the protein CASSLGTGRSETQYF. Complete variable domain (other parts from reference TRBV7-8 and TRBJ2-5): GAGVSQSPRYKVAKRGQDVALRCDPISGHVSLFWYQQALGQGPEFLTYFQNEAQLDKSGLPSDRFFAERPEGSVSTLKIQRTQQEDSAVYLCASSLGTGRSETQYFGPGTRLLVL.

The chain recombines TRBV27 with TRBJ2-4; TRBD2 matches at 7 bases. Germline-derived CDR1 and CDR2 are MNHEY and SMNVEV (reference sequence). The CDR3 runs 15 residues. The J segment lost 7 bases and the V segment lost 5 bases, leaving 11 bases of the junction unmatched. The CDR3 sequence: CASSPLGGRANIQYF. The CDR3 coding sequence is TGTGCCAGCAGTCCACTTGGGGGGAGGGCGAACATTCAGTACTTC.

There are a few counts of this clonotype. This rearrangement joins TRBV6-2 or TRBV6-3 to TRBJ1-4; TRBD1 matches 7 bases. Germline CDR1 MNHEY, CDR2 SVGEGT. CDR3 length equals 12 residues. J gave up 14 bases and V 2 bases, and 5 bases lay outside the gene matches. CDR3 bases: TGTGCCAGCAGTTACAGCCAGGGGGATCTGTTTTTT. Its translation: CASSYSQGDLFF.

The V and J genes are TRBV5-1 and TRBJ2-7; D ambiguous. Germline V CDR1 and CDR2: SGHRS, YFSETQ. The CDR3 sequence is 14 residues long. Trimming stripped 1 base from V and 3 bases from J, with 11 bases between. For the CDR3, the DNA is TGCGCCAGCAGCTTGACGGGCAGTTTCTACGAGCAGTACTTC. Translating gives CASSLTGSFYEQYF.